The clone carrying this TCR beta chain showed up many times. Trimming pared 5 bases from V and 0 bases from J, leaving 11 bases between. CDR3 length: 14 amino acids. This entry belongs to a study of T-cell reconstitution after alpha-beta-depleted transplantation in children. Preparation of the TCRbeta library involved a method that used unique molecular identifiers. From the PCR reads, TCRdb called clonotypes with MiXCR, one entry per CDR3 protein. The sample has roughly 170,000 distinct CDR3 sequences; roughly 7.5% are singletons. This TCR was sampled from a human donor who donated a stem cell graft to a child with Wiskott-Aldrich syndrome. The chain links TRBV12-3 or TRBV12-4 to TRBJ2-7; no reliable D call. Sample: PBMCs from the stem cell graft donor, taken from the stem cell graft. The CDR3: CASSTTEYSYEQYF. CDR3 nucleotide sequence: TGTGCCAGCAGTACTACAGAATACTCCTACGAGCAGTACTTC.